The 28 T cell receptor beta chains given below trace back to one sample, sequenced in a study of neurological immune-mediated disorders. TCRdb re-called the 5' RACE reads through MiXCR, storing one row per CDR3 protein. In the table there are roughly 74,000 distinct CDR3 sequences, around 5.2% of which are singletons. The sequenced material came from PBMCs. Receptors originate from a man aged 18 to 30 with multiple sclerosis.

There are a few counts of this clonotype. The chain uses TRBV20-1 and TRBJ1-3, with D unclear. Trimming left V 2 bases short and J 3 bases short, with 8 bases between. CDR1 and CDR2 from the germline V gene are DFQATT and SNEGSKA (reference sequence). The CDR3 covers 13 residues. CDR3 loop: CSARRPGGNTIYF. CDR3 in DNA: TGCAGTGCTAGAAGGCCTGGTGGAAACACCATATATTTT.

This clonotype turned up a few times. A single base separates this from a much larger clone, so it may be a read error. The J gene is TRBJ1-1, the V gene TRBV29-1; TRBD1 is a possible D gene (6 bases). Germline CDR1 reads SQVTM; CDR2 reads ANQGSEA. The CDR3 sequence is 12 residues long. The V gene lost 8 bases and the J gene lost 7 bases, with 17 bases spanning the gap. The CDR3 protein is CSLSTGQSEAFF. The CDR3 coding sequence is TGCAGCCTGTCCACCGGACAGAGTGAAGCTTTCTTT.

This clonotype was found many times. This rearrangement joins TRBV5-5 to TRBJ2-3; 13 bases line up with TRBD2. This CDR3 comprises 17 residues. The germline CDR1 and CDR2 sequences are SGHKS and YYEKEE (reference sequence). Trimming cost V 4 bases and J 4 bases; bases outside gene matches: 9. CDR3 loop: CASSPRLAGGQPDTQYF. In nucleotides, the CDR3 is TGTGCCAGCAGCCCCAGACTAGCGGGAGGTCAACCAGATACGCAGTATTTT.

This clonotype was found a few times. The J gene is TRBJ1-3, the V gene TRBV5-1; D is ambiguous. Per the germline V gene, CDR1 is SGHRS and CDR2 is YFSETQ. V was pared by 0 bases and J by 2 bases, with 6 bases between. The CDR3 runs 14 residues. The CDR3 spells CASSLDGTGNTIYF. CDR3 bases: TGCGCCAGCAGCTTGGACGGTACTGGAAACACCATATATTTT.

This clonotype has more than one count but fewer than ten. This chain uses TRBV20-1 with TRBJ2-7; no definite D call. CDR3 length equals 12 residues. The germline V gene encodes CDR1 DFQATT and CDR2 SNEGSKA (reference sequence). Trimming cost V 1 base and J 6 bases, with 10 bases left between them. CDR3 DNA: TGCAGTGCTAGAGTTAGGGCAGCCGAGCAGTACTTC. It codes for CSARVRAAEQYF.

In this sample, this clonotype turned up many times. The CDR3 DNA reads as TGTGCCAGCAGCCAAGACTGGAGACAGGAAAATTCACCCCTCCACTTT. It translates to CASSQDWRQENSPLHF. The V and J genes are TRBV4-2 and TRBJ1-6; D might be TRBD1 (6 bases). The CDR3 extends over 16 amino acids. The V gene's germline CDR1 is LGHNA and CDR2 YNFKEQ. V lost 0 bases and J 7 bases, leaving 13 bases between the germline ends.

This clonotype appeared many times. The genes are TRBV10-3 and TRBJ1-4, with TRBD1 as a possible D gene (5 bases). Trimming took off 5 bases at V and 5 bases at J, with 15 bases between the two ends. Germline CDR1 ENHRY, CDR2 SYGVKD. The CDR3 is 15 amino acids. CDR3 region: CAISLQRGPNEKLFF. The CDR3 coding sequence is TGTGCCATCAGTTTACAACGGGGACCAAATGAAAAACTGTTTTTT.

The V and J genes are TRBV28 and TRBJ2-7; the D is unclear. Germline V gene lookup returns CDR1 MDHEN and CDR2 SYDVKM. This CDR3 is 12 amino acids long. With 8 bases removed from V and 1 base from J, the gap between germline ends came to 9 bases. The CDR3 DNA follows: TGTGCCAGCGGGGATACGTCCTACGAGCAGTACTTC. As protein: CASGDTSYEQYF.

This clonotype showed up many times. This chain uses TRBV5-1 with TRBJ2-7; TRBD1 matches 9 bases. This CDR3 has 16 residues. CDR1 SGHRS and CDR2 YFSETQ come from the germline V gene. With V trimmed by 4 bases and J by 3 bases, 11 bases remained unmatched. The CDR3 DNA follows: TGCGCCAGCAGCGAAATAACCGGGACAGGGTACTACGAGCAGTACTTC. Translated: CASSEITGTGYYEQYF.

This clonotype was counted ten times or more. CDR3 in amino acids: CASMGTSGNSGETQYF. CDR3 nucleotides: TGTGCCAGCATGGGGACTAGCGGGAATAGTGGAGAGACCCAGTACTTC. V usage is TRBV6-1 and J usage is TRBJ2-5; 13 bases line up with TRBD2. The J segment lost 4 bases and the V segment lost 7 bases, leaving 9 bases of the junction unmatched. In germline, CDR1 is MNHNS, CDR2 SASEGT. This CDR3 region has 16 residues.

This clonotype was detected ten times or more. The chain recombines TRBV9 with TRBJ2-5; D ambiguous. The V and J ends lost 0 bases and 5 bases respectively, with 8 bases between them. Germline lookup yields CDR1 SGDLS and CDR2 YYNGEE. The CDR3 sequence is 13 residues long. CDR3: CASSVVLGETQYF. The CDR3 nucleotides are TGTGCCAGCAGCGTAGTGCTGGGGGAGACCCAGTACTTC.

CDR3 sequence reads: CASSLVDVGGKEAFF. In DNA, the CDR3 is TGTGCCAGCAGCTTAGTAGACGTGGGGGGCAAAGAGGCTTTCTTT. The J gene is TRBJ1-1, the V gene TRBV7-6; TRBD1 is a possible D gene (6 bases). Germline V lookup: CDR1 SGHVS, CDR2 FNYEAQ. This CDR3 spans 15 amino acids. The V end lost 1 base, the J end lost 11 bases, and 20 bases lay between the germline ends.

This clonotype was picked up many times. The chain has TRBV6-6 and TRBJ1-1; no reliable D call. CDR3 length equals 12 residues. Germline-derived CDR1 and CDR2 are MNHNY and SVGAGI (reference sequence). V was clipped by 5 bases and J by 4 bases, with 8 bases between them. CDR3: CASSQGPTEAFF. The CDR3 region has the DNA TGTGCCAGCAGTCAAGGACCCACTGAAGCTTTCTTT.

At least ten counts were recorded for this clonotype. This chain uses TRBV10-3 with TRBJ2-1; 12 nucleotides agree with TRBD2. V lost 11 bases and J lost 7; bases outside the gene matches: 6. The CDR3 is 13 residues long. Germline CDR1 and CDR2: ENHRY and SYGVKD. Here the CDR3 DNA reads TGTGCCTTCGCTACTAGCGGGGGGAATGAGCAGTTCTTC. It encodes CAFATSGGNEQFF.

This clonotype showed up many times. The V call is TRBV4-2, the J call TRBJ2-2; weak D call: TRBD2 (5 bases). The CDR3 has 17 amino acids. V lost 5 bases and J 1 base, leaving 17 bases between the germline ends. CDR1 is LGHNA, CDR2 YNFKEQ, per germline. The chain's CDR3 is CASSSRTQRGNTGELFF. Written as DNA, the CDR3 is TGTGCCAGCAGCTCCAGGACGCAACGGGGGAACACCGGGGAGCTGTTTTTT.

The sample holds a few counts of this clonotype. The genes are TRBV3-1 and TRBJ1-5; D gene uncertain. Per the germline V gene, CDR1 is LGHDT and CDR2 is YNNKEL (reference sequence). Trimming cost V 0 bases and J 5 bases, with 8 bases left between them. The CDR3 length is 14 residues. CDR3 sequence (DNA): TGTGCCAGCAGCCAAGACTTAGGACATCAGCCCCAGCATTTT. This sequence encodes CASSQDLGHQPQHF.

This clonotype has ten or more counts. The rearrangement links TRBV4-3 to TRBJ1-1; TRBD1 might be the D (5 bases). Germline V CDR1 and CDR2: LGHNA, YSLEER. The CDR3 runs to 16 residues. V shed 0 bases and J shed 1 base, with 12 bases lying between them. The CDR3 region has the DNA TGCGCCAGCAGCCAAGAGTTGGGGGTATCGAACACTGAAGCTTTCTTT. Translated, it gives CASSQELGVSNTEAFF.

In its sample, this clonotype was seen many times. This rearrangement joins TRBV5-1 to TRBJ1-2; D is unclear. Per the germline V gene, CDR1 is SGHRS and CDR2 is YFSETQ. The ends were cut back, 3 bases at V and 0 bases at J, with 9 bases in the middle. The CDR3 spans 14 residues. The CDR3, as DNA: TGCGCCAGCAGCTACCAGGAAGCTAACTATGGCTACACCTTC. This encodes CASSYQEANYGYTF.

At least ten counts were recorded for this clonotype. This chain connects TRBV24-1 to TRBJ2-6; 7 nucleotides match TRBD2. The CDR3 covers 15 residues. The V segment lost 7 bases and the J segment 2 bases; nucleotides outside the gene matches: 4. The germline V gene has CDR1 KGHDR and CDR2 SFDVKD. Written as DNA, the CDR3 is TGTGCCACCAGCCCTCGGGGGGCTGGGGCCAACGTCCTGACTTTC. Translating gives CATSPRGAGANVLTF.

At least ten counts were recorded for this clonotype. The chain is built from TRBV4-2 and TRBJ2-1; the D gene is possibly TRBD2 (6 bases). Deletions cut 3 bases from V and 0 bases from J, with 18 bases between. There are 18 residues in the CDR3. The V gene's germline CDR1 is LGHNA and CDR2 YNFKEQ. The CDR3 DNA reads TGTGCCAGCAGCCATAGACCGTTAGCGGAAAGCTCCTACAATGAGCAGTTCTTC. It translates to CASSHRPLAESSYNEQFF.

This clonotype was seen ten or more times. This rearrangement joins TRBV5-6 to TRBJ2-7; no firm D call. There are 15 residues in the CDR3. With 1 base removed from V and 6 bases from J, the gap between germline ends came to 17 bases. Germline-derived CDR1 and CDR2 are SGHDT and YYEEEE. This CDR3 is CASSLTYFMDGEQYF. CDR3 bases: TGTGCCAGCAGCTTGACGTATTTCATGGATGGCGAGCAGTACTTC.

This clonotype occurred many times. The V gene is TRBV5-1, the J gene TRBJ1-1; no clear D. Trimming pared 0 bases from V and 6 bases from J, leaving 9 bases between. The germline V gene has CDR1 SGHRS and CDR2 YFSETQ. This CDR3 has 13 amino acids. The CDR3 bases are TGCGCCAGCAGCTTGGAAGGGATACCTGAAGCTTTCTTT. Translated, it gives CASSLEGIPEAFF.

This clonotype was recorded many times. The V gene is TRBV12-3 or TRBV12-4, the J gene TRBJ2-2; TRBD1 aligns across 7 bases. V was pared by 5 bases and J by 6 bases, with 12 bases of the junction left unmatched. The CDR3 covers 16 residues. The CDR3, as DNA: TGTGCCAGCAGTCCTCAGACAGGGCGAAAATCCGGGGAGCTGTTTTTT. This codes for CASSPQTGRKSGELFF.

Ten or more counts support this clonotype. The rearrangement uses TRBV5-1 and TRBJ1-2; TRBD1 is a possible D gene (5 bases). Germline V gene data show CDR1 as SGHRS and CDR2 as YFSETQ. The CDR3 sequence is 15 residues long. Trimming took off 4 bases at V and 3 bases at J, with 16 bases between the two ends. For the CDR3, the DNA is TGCGCCAGCAGCATAGGACAAACGAAGGACTATGGCTACACCTTC. It is translated as CASSIGQTKDYGYTF.

This clonotype was observed many times. This rearrangement joins TRBV7-6 to TRBJ2-7; TRBD2 is a possible D gene (6 bases). CDR1 is SGHVS and CDR2 is FNYEAQ in the germline V gene. Trimming took off 1 base at V and 2 bases at J, with 9 bases between the two ends. The CDR3 is 14 amino acids. The CDR3 bases are TGTGCCAGCAGCTTAGGGGGACTGACCTACGAGCAGTACTTC. Its protein product is CASSLGGLTYEQYF.

This clonotype came up many times. V and J are TRBV12-3 or TRBV12-4 and TRBJ1-2, with D maybe TRBD1 (6 bases). Trimming removed 3 bases at V and 8 bases at J, with 22 bases between. This CDR3 is built from 16 residues. The CDR3 protein is CASSFPGTTLRKGYTF. CDR3 coding DNA: TGTGCCAGCAGTTTCCCTGGGACAACCCTTCGGAAGGGCTACACCTTC.

This clonotype was recorded many times. The V gene is TRBV20-1, the J gene TRBJ2-7; D unresolved. V lost 0 bases and J 3 bases, leaving 12 bases between the germline ends. There are 14 residues in the CDR3. Germline-derived CDR1 and CDR2 are DFQATT and SNEGSKA (reference sequence). The CDR3 region is CSARDVRGVYEQYF. The CDR3 DNA follows: TGCAGTGCTAGAGATGTCCGAGGCGTCTACGAGCAGTACTTC.

There are a few counts of this clonotype. The V gene is TRBV18, the J gene TRBJ1-5; the D is unclear. The CDR3 runs 14 residues. Germline-derived CDR1 and CDR2 are KGHSH and LQKENI. V was trimmed by 6 bases and J by 5 bases, leaving 14 bases between them. The CDR3 sequence: CASSADGSYQPQHF. CDR3 nucleotide sequence: TGTGCCAGCTCCGCCGACGGGTCCTATCAGCCCCAGCATTTT.